The source of this TCR beta chain is a study of T-cell reconstitution after alpha-beta-depleted transplantation in children. Study findings and constraints: Hyperexpanded clones declined; after one year, newly produced T cells mostly supplied diversity. There were some patients whose high TCRbeta diversity at day 60 came from surviving recipient T cells and thymic progenitors. It was reported that alpha-beta T cells came from several hundred expanded graft clones (about two months after transplant).

Researchers prepared the TCRbeta library using unique molecular identifiers, the study reports. In TCRdb, the PCR reads were re-called with MiXCR into one record per CDR3 protein. This table has 700,000 to 950,000 distinct CDR3 sequences, approximately 15% appearing once. This clonotype appeared a few times. Its cognate antigen is unknown. The specimen comprised PBMCs, mostly from graft donor cells, sampled 360 days after TCRalphabeta/CD19-depleted stem cell transplant. This TCR derives from a male patient aged 10 to 17 who had a stem cell transplant for acute lymphoblastic leukemia, so the T cells may come from the graft donor.

The CDR3 loop is CAISGLLVSSTDTQYF. Here the CDR3 DNA reads TGTGCCATCAGTGGTTTACTAGTTTCCAGCACAGATACGCAGTATTTT. V and J are TRBV10-3 and TRBJ2-3; D possibly corresponds to TRBD2 (5 bases). The CDR3 extends over 16 amino acids. Germline CDR1 and CDR2: ENHRY and SYGVKD. The V gene lost 4 bases and the J gene lost 0 bases, with 14 bases spanning the gap.